Presented here are 19 T cell receptor beta chains from one specimen sequenced in a study of cytomegalovirus exposure and HLA in healthy donors. The method was immunoSEQ multiplex PCR; TCRdb's version includes in-frame clones alone and lacks a portion of them. The repertoire holds some 150,000 clones, with 70% to 90% as singletons. Sequenced: PBMCs. These TCRs come from a man between 18 and 35 years old in good health and CMV-seronegative.

The chain recombines TRBV7-2 with TRBJ1-5, with D perhaps TRBD1 (5 bases). The CDR3 is made up of 15 amino acids. CDR1 and CDR2 (germline): SGHTA, FQGNSA. V was shortened by 1 base and J by 4 bases, with 11 bases between the two germline ends. DNA for the CDR3: TGTGCCAGCAGCTTAGTAGGCCAGGGAAATCAGCCCCAGCATTTT. This sequence encodes CASSLVGQGNQPQHF. The full variable domain, in which reference TRBV7-2 and TRBJ1-5 provide the parts outside the CDR3, is GAGVSQSPSNKVTEKGKDVELRCDPISGHTALYWYRQSLGQGLEFLIYFQGNSAPDKSGLPSDRFSAERTGGSVSTLTIQRTQQEDSAVYLCASSLVGQGNQPQHFGDGTRLSIL.

This chain connects TRBV7-6 to TRBJ2-1, with D unclear. V was trimmed by 3 bases and J by 5 bases, leaving 8 bases between them. Germline CDR1 and CDR2: SGHVS and FNYEAQ. CDR3 length equals 13 residues. The CDR3, as DNA: TGTGCCAGCAGCTTTTCAGAGGACAATGAGCAGTTCTTC. It codes for CASSFSEDNEQFF.

The chain links TRBV27 to TRBJ1-5; D remains ambiguous. The germline V and J ends were trimmed by 4 bases and 4 bases, with 8 bases remaining between them. Germline V gene data show CDR1 as MNHEY and CDR2 as SMNVEV (reference sequence). The length of the CDR3 is 13 residues. CDR3 residues: CASSSYRNQPQHF. The CDR3 DNA sequence: TGTGCCAGCAGTTCGTACAGAAATCAGCCCCAGCATTTT.

The J gene is TRBJ2-2, the V gene TRBV5-1, with unresolved D. CDR1 SGHRS and CDR2 YFSETQ come from the germline V gene. With 3 bases removed from V and 1 base from J, the gap between germline ends came to 4 bases. The CDR3 is 13 amino acids. CDR3 DNA: TGCGCCAGCAGCTCCATGAACACCGGGGAGCTGTTTTTT. Translating gives CASSSMNTGELFF.

The chain recombines TRBV28 with TRBJ2-7, with TRBD1 matching 8 bases. Per germline, CDR1 MDHEN and CDR2 SYDVKM. J gave up 0 bases and V 5 bases, and 9 bases lay outside the gene matches. This CDR3 is built from 16 residues. CDR3 region: CASSKETGAHSYEQYF. CDR3 DNA sequence: TGTGCCAGCAGTAAAGAGACAGGGGCCCACTCCTACGAGCAGTACTTC.

This rearrangement joins TRBV9 to TRBJ2-5, with 8 bases aligning to TRBD2. The CDR3 is 13 amino acids. The germline CDR1 and CDR2 sequences are SGDLS and YYNGEE. V shed 6 bases, J shed 4 bases, and the junction held 5 bases outside the gene matches. The CDR3 DNA follows: TGTGCCAGCAATTTAGCGGGATCAGAGACCCAGTACTTC. It translates to CASNLAGSETQYF.

The J gene is TRBJ2-2, the V gene TRBV4-3; D uncertain. Germline loops: CDR1 LGHNA, CDR2 YSLEER. Trimming took off 0 bases at V and 1 base at J, with 6 bases between the two ends. The CDR3 has 15 residues. The chain's CDR3 is CASSQDPENTGELFF. CDR3 bases: TGCGCCAGCAGCCAAGATCCAGAGAACACCGGGGAGCTGTTTTTT.

This rearrangement joins TRBV29-1 to TRBJ2-3, with 7 bases lining up with TRBD2. Looked up from germline, CDR1 is SQVTM and CDR2 is ANQGSEA. The CDR3 runs to 14 residues. J gave up 0 bases and V 3 bases, and 3 bases lay outside the gene matches. The CDR3 DNA is TGCAGCGTTGAGGGTAGCGGGAGCACAGATACGCAGTATTTT. As protein: CSVEGSGSTDTQYF.

The chain uses TRBV19 and TRBJ2-5, with 11 positions matching TRBD1. This CDR3 is built from 17 residues. The V gene end was trimmed by 5 bases and the J gene end by 5 bases; junction bases not matched to a gene: 13. The V gene's germline CDR1 is LNHDA and CDR2 SQIVND (reference sequence). The DNA for the CDR3 is TGTGCCAGTAGTCCTAATTCCGGACAGGGGGCGTGGGAGACCCAGTACTTC. Amino acid sequence: CASSPNSGQGAWETQYF.

This clone occurred once. This sequence joins TRBV5-4 and TRBJ1-4; TRBD1 aligns across 7 bases. The CDR3 length is 15 residues. Germline CDR1 SGHNT, CDR2 YYREEE (reference sequence). With 4 bases clipped from V and 5 bases from J, the junction kept 8 bases outside the gene matches. The CDR3 bases are TGTGCCAGCAGCCTATCCGGGACAGTAAATGAAAAACTGTTTTTT. This encodes CASSLSGTVNEKLFF.

The rearrangement joins TRBV7-9 to TRBJ2-3; D not resolved. Trimming cost V 1 base and J 4 bases, with 6 bases left between them. CDR1 and CDR2 from the germline V gene are SEHNR and FQNEAQ (reference sequence). The CDR3 has 13 residues. CDR3 DNA sequence: TGTGCCAGCAGCTTAGTGTCCGCAGATACGCAGTATTTT. Amino acids: CASSLVSADTQYF.

A single count supports this clone. The CDR3: CAISESQISYNEQFF. The CDR3 nucleotides are TGTGCCATCAGTGAGTCCCAGATCTCCTACAATGAGCAGTTCTTC. The chain is built from TRBV10-3 and TRBJ2-1; D is uncertain. Trimming took 0 bases from V and 0 from J, leaving 6 bases between them. CDR3 length equals 15 residues. CDR1 and CDR2 from the germline V gene are ENHRY and SYGVKD.

The chain uses TRBV5-1 and TRBJ1-1; TRBD1 matches at 8 bases. CDR1 is SGHRS and CDR2 is YFSETQ in the germline V gene. V shed 0 bases, J shed 2 bases, and the junction held 3 bases outside the gene matches. The CDR3 spans 15 residues. The CDR3 DNA follows: TGCGCCAGCAGCTTGGACGGACAGGGCAACACTGAAGCTTTCTTT. Protein sequence: CASSLDGQGNTEAFF.

V gene TRBV2 combines with J gene TRBJ1-5; the D gene is possibly TRBD1 (5 bases). Germline lookup yields CDR1 SNHLY and CDR2 FYNNEI. Trimming shortened V by 6 bases and J by 4 bases, and 13 bases separated the two germline ends. The CDR3 consists of 14 residues. The CDR3 spells CASRQETRNQPQHF. The CDR3 DNA reads TGTGCCAGCAGACAGGAGACACGGAATCAGCCCCAGCATTTT.

This chain uses TRBV19 with TRBJ2-2; TRBD2 matches at 8 bases. The germline gives CDR1 LNHDA, CDR2 SQIVND (reference sequence). This CDR3 has 15 residues. Trimming removed 10 bases from V and 5 bases from J; junction bases left unmatched: 12. CDR3 amino acids: CAIRGSGRGTGELFF. The CDR3 DNA is TGTGCCATTCGTGGGAGCGGGAGAGGAACCGGGGAGCTGTTTTTT.

The V and J genes are TRBV7-2 and TRBJ2-1; 10 positions match TRBD1. The germline gives CDR1 SGHTA, CDR2 FQGNSA. The CDR3 spans 15 residues. V was pared by 5 bases and J by 10 bases, with 11 bases of the junction left unmatched. The CDR3 DNA reads as TGTGCCAGCAGCCAGACAGGGGGCGGGTGGAGGGAGCAGTTCTTC. Protein sequence: CASSQTGGGWREQFF.

This rearrangement joins TRBV6-5 to TRBJ1-2, with D unclear. Trimming cost V 0 bases and J 3 bases, with 14 bases left between them. Germline V CDR1 and CDR2: MNHEY, SVGAGI. The CDR3 extends over 16 amino acids. CDR3 sequence reads: CASSYSSGPLHYGYTF. The CDR3 nucleotides are TGTGCCAGCAGTTACTCGAGTGGGCCCCTGCACTATGGCTACACCTTC.

The table lists this clone with a count of one. The rearrangement links TRBV4-1 to TRBJ2-1; tentative D call: TRBD2 (7 bases). Trimming took off 0 bases at V and 9 bases at J, with 15 bases between the two ends. This CDR3 has 15 residues. Germline V gene data show CDR1 as MGHRA and CDR2 as YSYEKL. The CDR3: CASSQDGGGPSEQFF. The CDR3 nucleotides read TGCGCCAGCAGCCAAGATGGGGGGGGGCCCAGTGAGCAGTTCTTC.

This clone is a singleton in its sample. At one of its ends the junction is not consistent with the germline gene, which may arise from a read error. The rearrangement uses TRBV6-5 and TRBJ1-1; no clear D. Germline V gene sequence: CDR1 MNHEY, CDR2 SVGAGI. This CDR3 has 15 amino acids. The CDR3 loop reads CASSYSSTGNAEAFF. CDR3 sequence (DNA): TGTGCCAGCAGTTACTCGAGTACGGGGAACGCTGAAGCTTTCTTT.